The 30 T cell receptor beta chains given below trace back to one sample, sequenced in a study of vaccination effects on CD4 cells after COVID-19. No antigen has been identified for these receptors. Prior to sequencing, the ViraFEST assay stimulated PBMC with viral peptide pools, which expanded the antigen-specific CD4+ T cells. Culture lasted about 10 days before CD4+ T cell isolation. By PCR, the person was confirmed to have had SARS-CoV-2 infection between March and December 2020. This table comes from immunoSEQ multiplex PCR, and its TCRdb copy is limited to in-frame clones, with some not included. Here the sample spans approximately 31,000 clones, 55% to 75% being singletons. This specimen was CD4+ T cells from PBMCs cultured with a peptide pool, taken before COVID-19 vaccination. These receptors were taken from a human donor who had a prior SARS-CoV-2 infection.

The genes are TRBV5-1 and TRBJ2-1; D remains unclear. Between the trimmed V and J ends, which lost 0 bases and 2 bases, there was a span of 6 bases. The germline gives CDR1 SGHRS, CDR2 YFSETQ. This CDR3 is 14 amino acids long. Written as DNA, the CDR3 is TGCGCCAGCAGCTTGGAGCCCACCTACAATGAGCAGTTCTTC. It specifies CASSLEPTYNEQFF.

The V and J genes are TRBV5-5 and TRBJ1-5; no clear D. Trimming removed 1 base at V and 0 bases at J, with 2 bases between. CDR1 SGHKS and CDR2 YYEKEE come from the germline V gene (reference sequence). The CDR3 covers 13 residues. The CDR3 DNA reads TGTGCCAGCAGCTTGTCTAGCAATCAGCCCCAGCATTTT. The encoded protein is CASSLSSNQPQHF.

The rearrangement joins TRBV5-1 to TRBJ2-5; D might be TRBD2 (5 bases). CDR1 is SGHRS, CDR2 YFSETQ, per germline. This CDR3 contains 16 residues. V gave up 0 bases and J gave up 0 bases, with 12 bases separating them. The CDR3: CASSLGARADQETQYF. In DNA, the CDR3 is TGCGCCAGCAGCTTGGGGGCGAGAGCGGACCAAGAGACCCAGTACTTC. Complete variable domain (other parts from reference TRBV5-1 and TRBJ2-5): KAGVTQTPRYLIKTRGQQVTLSCSPISGHRSVSWYQQTPGQGLQFLFEYFSETQRNKGNFPGRFSGRQFSNSRSEMNVSTLELGDSALYLCASSLGARADQETQYFGPGTRLLVL.

The chain carries TRBV28 and TRBJ2-7; possibly TRBD2 for D (6 bases). The CDR3 is made up of 12 amino acids. The V end lost 5 bases, the J end lost 4 bases, and 9 bases lay between the germline ends. Looked up from germline, CDR1 is MDHEN and CDR2 is SYDVKM. The CDR3 DNA follows: TGTGCCAGCAGTCTGGGGGGTTACGAGCAGTACTTC. Its translation is CASSLGGYEQYF.

The chain has TRBV27 and TRBJ2-1; the match to TRBD2 covers 7 bases. The ends lost 10 bases at V and 3 bases at J; junction bases unmatched: 6. The CDR3 totals 13 residues. CDR1 and CDR2 (germline): MNHEY, SMNVEV (reference sequence). The CDR3 coding sequence is TGTGCCACCCGCCGGGGGGTCTACAATGAGCAGTTCTTC. This sequence encodes CATRRGVYNEQFF.

The rearrangement uses TRBV5-6 and TRBJ2-7; 9 bases are shared with TRBD1. With V trimmed by 2 bases and J by 6 bases, 6 bases remained unmatched. The CDR3 spans 14 residues. The germline gives CDR1 SGHDT, CDR2 YYEEEE. The CDR3 bases are TGTGCCAGCAGCTTTGTCGGGACAGGGCTCGAGCAGTACTTC. As protein: CASSFVGTGLEQYF.

As for this clone: One junction end does not reproduce the germline sequence, and a read error may be involved. The chain combines TRBV5-1 with TRBJ2-1; D gene unclear. CDR3 length equals 13 residues. The germline V gene encodes CDR1 SGHRS and CDR2 YFSETQ. CDR3 loop: CATSPGSAQGQFF. CDR3 DNA: TGCGCCACCAGCCCGGGCTCCGCCCAAGGGCAGTTCTTC.

This rearrangement joins TRBV7-9 to TRBJ1-1; D call uncertain. V lost 2 bases, J lost 0 bases, and 7 bases lay in between. Germline values: CDR1 SEHNR, CDR2 FQNEAQ (reference sequence). This CDR3 is built from 14 residues. DNA for the CDR3: TGTGCCAGCAGCTTAATTGGGATGAACACTGAAGCTTTCTTT. It translates to CASSLIGMNTEAFF.

The chain links TRBV6-5 to TRBJ1-6; TRBD1 might be the D (5 bases). The CDR3 covers 13 residues. Germline V gene lookup returns CDR1 MNHEY and CDR2 SVGAGI. V shed 8 bases and J shed 7 bases, with 12 bases lying between them. The CDR3 DNA reads as TGTGCCAGCGCGAGGGGTGCGAATTCACCCCTCCACTTT. The encoded protein is CASARGANSPLHF.

This chain links TRBV3-1 (or the pseudogene TRBV3-2) with TRBJ1-1; TRBD1 agrees at 9 bases. Germline CDR1 LGHDT, CDR2 YNNKEL (reference sequence). With 0 bases clipped from V and 11 bases from J, the junction kept 7 bases outside the gene matches. This CDR3 region has 14 residues. The CDR3 sequence: CASSQEDRGKYAFF. The CDR3 nucleotides read TGTGCCAGCAGCCAAGAGGACAGGGGCAAGTACGCTTTCTTT.

The chain combines TRBV7-3 with TRBJ2-3; D is perhaps TRBD2 (6 bases). CDR3 size: 14 residues. Trimming stripped 6 bases from V and 6 bases from J, with 16 bases between. CDR1 is SGHTA, CDR2 FQGTGA, per germline. The CDR3 is CASSPGLQADTQYF. In DNA, the CDR3 is TGTGCCAGCAGTCCGGGACTTCAGGCCGATACGCAGTATTTT. Full variable domain (rest looked up from reference TRBV7-3 and TRBJ2-3): GAGVSQTPSNKVTEKGKYVELRCDPISGHTALYWYRQSLGQGPEFLIYFQGTGAADDSGLPNDRFFAVRPEGSVSTLKIQRTERGDSAVYLCASSPGLQADTQYFGPGTRLTVL.

The J gene is TRBJ2-3, the V gene TRBV7-2; D remains unclear. This CDR3 has 15 residues. Trimming removed 5 bases from V and 2 bases from J, with 14 bases in between. The germline gives CDR1 SGHTA, CDR2 FQGNSA. The chain's CDR3 is CASSLETLYTDTQYF. CDR3 nucleotides: TGTGCCAGCAGCCTAGAAACCCTCTACACAGATACGCAGTATTTT.

The chain uses TRBV6-5 and TRBJ2-7; D is undetermined. CDR1 is MNHEY, CDR2 SVGAGI, per germline. Trimming shortened V by 6 bases and J by 6 bases, and 9 bases separated the two germline ends. The CDR3 loop spans 11 amino acids. Written as DNA, the CDR3 is TGTGCCAGCAGCCCCTCTGGCGAGCAGTACTTC. As protein: CASSPSGEQYF.

The gene calls are TRBV15 and TRBJ2-3; D not certain. The V end was cut by 0 bases, the J end by 6 bases, with 4 bases between. The CDR3 extends over 12 amino acids. Germline V gene lookup returns CDR1 LNHNV and CDR2 YYDKDF (reference sequence). This chain's CDR3 is CATSRDSDTQYF. CDR3 in DNA: TGTGCCACCAGCAGAGATAGTGATACGCAGTATTTT. The complete variable domain, with remaining parts taken from reference TRBV15 and TRBJ2-3, reads DAMVIQNPRYQVTQFGKPVTLSCSQTLNHNVMYWYQQKSSQAPKLLFHYYDKDFNNEADTPDNFQSRRPNTSFCFLDIRSPGLGDTAMYLCATSRDSDTQYFGPGTRLTVL.

The J gene is TRBJ1-1, the V gene TRBV9, with a possible D match to TRBD1 (5 bases). V lost 0 bases, J lost 3 bases, and 12 bases lay in between. CDR3 length: 15 residues. Germline CDR1 SGDLS, CDR2 YYNGEE. In DNA, the CDR3 is TGTGCCAGCAGCGTAGCTGTTTTGGGGGACACTGAAGCTTTCTTT. As protein: CASSVAVLGDTEAFF.

This chain uses TRBV5-1 with TRBJ2-7; maybe TRBD1 (5 bases). Germline loops: CDR1 SGHRS, CDR2 YFSETQ. The CDR3 has 14 amino acids. V dropped 1 base and J dropped 3 bases, with 11 bases sitting between them. The DNA of the CDR3 is TGCGCCAGCAGCTTGTTAACAGGAGACTACGAGCAGTACTTC. Its translation is CASSLLTGDYEQYF.

The chain combines TRBV5-4 with TRBJ2-1; 8 nucleotides match TRBD2. CDR1 SGHNT and CDR2 YYREEE come from the germline V gene (reference sequence). V lost 0 bases to trimming and J lost 10 bases; unmatched junction nucleotides: 9. The CDR3 runs to 15 residues. CDR3: CASSLVVTGGDEQFF. For the CDR3, the DNA is TGTGCCAGCAGCTTGGTTGTGACGGGAGGGGACGAGCAGTTCTTC.

The chain joins TRBV7-6 to TRBJ1-4, with a tentative D call TRBD1 (5 bases). Deletions cut 4 bases from V and 5 bases from J, with 14 bases between. The CDR3 contains 15 residues. Looked up from germline, CDR1 is SGHVS and CDR2 is FNYEAQ. The CDR3 is CASSSAGTENEKLFF. In nucleotides, the CDR3 is TGTGCCAGCAGCTCCGCCGGGACCGAGAATGAAAAACTGTTTTTT.

The V and J genes are TRBV29-1 and TRBJ2-5, with D perhaps matching TRBD2 (5 bases). V gave up 6 bases and J gave up 5 bases, with 10 bases separating them. In germline, CDR1 is SQVTM, CDR2 ANQGSEA. The CDR3 consists of 11 residues. The CDR3 nucleotides read TGCAGCGTAGCGGTGGTGGAGACCCAGTACTTC. Amino acids: CSVAVVETQYF. The entire variable domain, with the rest obtained from reference TRBV29-1 and TRBJ2-5, is as follows: SAVISQKPSRDICQRGTSLTIQCQVDSQVTMMFWYRQQPGQSLTLIATANQGSEATYESGFVIDKFPISRPNLTFSTLTVSNMSPEDSSIYLCSVAVVETQYFGPGTRLLVL.

The table lists this clone with a few counts. The chain recombines TRBV7-9 with TRBJ1-1, with D perhaps matching TRBD1 (6 bases). The CDR3 runs to 14 residues. Looked up from germline, CDR1 is SEHNR and CDR2 is FQNEAQ (reference sequence). The V and J ends lost 5 bases and 10 bases respectively, with 20 bases between them. As DNA, the CDR3 is TGTGCCAGCAGCACGTTACAGGGCCCCGGGGGAGCTTTCTTT. Translation gives CASSTLQGPGGAFF.

This clone turned up a few times. The V and J genes are TRBV5-6 and TRBJ2-2; D not certain. Germline V CDR1 and CDR2: SGHDT, YYEEEE. Trimming took 4 bases from V and 1 from J, leaving 8 bases between them. The CDR3 extends over 14 amino acids. This CDR3 reads CASSRLRNTGELFF. The CDR3 DNA sequence: TGTGCCAGCAGCCGACTCAGGAACACCGGGGAGCTGTTTTTT.

The V call is TRBV4-3, the J call TRBJ2-3; TRBD1 might be the D (6 bases). Trimming left V 3 bases short and J 0 bases short, with 13 bases between. The CDR3 totals 16 residues. Germline values: CDR1 LGHNA, CDR2 YSLEER. CDR3 sequence reads: CASSQATGPSTDTQYF. The DNA of the CDR3 is TGCGCCAGCAGCCAGGCGACAGGACCTAGCACAGATACGCAGTATTTT.

The rearrangement uses TRBV14 and TRBJ2-5; 8 bases map to TRBD1. V was pared by 3 bases and J by 7 bases, with 13 bases of the junction left unmatched. The CDR3 is made up of 16 amino acids. Germline V gene sequence: CDR1 SGHDN, CDR2 FVKESK. CDR3 nucleotides: TGTGCCAGCAGCCACAGCGGACAGGGCCAGAGCGGGACCCAGTACTTC. Its translation: CASSHSGQGQSGTQYF.

The V call is TRBV18, the J call TRBJ1-5; D gene ambiguous. In germline, CDR1 is KGHSH, CDR2 LQKENI. Trimming cost V 4 bases and J 7 bases, with 11 bases left between them. The CDR3 loop spans 13 amino acids. CDR3 bases: TGTGCCAGCTCACTGACGTGGGGACAGCCCCAGCATTTT. Translated, it gives CASSLTWGQPQHF. Drawing the rest from reference TRBV18 and TRBJ1-5, the complete variable domain is NAGVMQNPRHLVRRRGQEARLRCSPMKGHSHVYWYRQLPEEGLKFMVYLQKENIIDESGMPKERFSAEFPKEGPSILRIQQVVRGDSAAYFCASSLTWGQPQHFGDGTRLSIL.

This chain links TRBV6-5 with TRBJ2-3; TRBD2 might be the D (6 bases). The CDR3 has 14 amino acids. The ends were cut back, 3 bases at V and 3 bases at J, with 10 bases in the middle. In germline, CDR1 is MNHEY, CDR2 SVGAGI. CDR3 in DNA: TGTGCCAGCAGTTATCGGGAGCAGACAGATACGCAGTATTTT. Encoded protein: CASSYREQTDTQYF.

The chain couples TRBV7-6 to TRBJ2-5; 16 bases are shared with TRBD2. This CDR3 is built from 19 residues. The trim removed 2 bases at V and 4 bases at J, leaving 10 bases unmatched. Germline CDR1 and CDR2: SGHVS and FNYEAQ. The CDR3 DNA reads TGTGCCAGCAGCTTACTAGGGACTAGCGGGGGGGCGAGGATAGAGACCCAGTACTTC. Its translation: CASSLLGTSGGARIETQYF.

The chain is built from TRBV7-2 and TRBJ2-2, with no clear D. Germline CDR1 reads SGHTA; CDR2 reads FQGNSA. The V end lost 3 bases, the J end lost 1 base, and 9 bases lay between the germline ends. The CDR3 consists of 15 residues. The CDR3 DNA reads TGTGCCAGCAGCTTCGAAATCTTGAACACCGGGGAGCTGTTTTTT. Amino acids: CASSFEILNTGELFF.

This chain uses TRBV5-1 with TRBJ2-5, with 8 bases lining up with TRBD2. The junction had 7 bases not matched to a gene; V was cut back by 2 bases and J by 4 bases. CDR1 and CDR2 from the germline V gene are SGHRS and YFSETQ. The CDR3 totals 15 residues. As DNA, the CDR3 is TGCGCCAGCAGCTTCGGACTAGCCCTAGGAGAGACCCAGTACTTC. This gives the protein CASSFGLALGETQYF.

The rearrangement joins TRBV3-1 (or the pseudogene TRBV3-2) to TRBJ2-3; 9 bases match TRBD2. This CDR3 comprises 13 residues. Per germline, CDR1 LGHDT and CDR2 YNNKEL (reference sequence). Trimming at V came to 4 bases and at J to 13 bases, leaving 9 bases not matched to a gene. The CDR3, as DNA: TGTGCCAGCAGCCCGGAAGGGCGGGAGGGGAAGTATTTT. Amino acid sequence: CASSPEGREGKYF.

The chain carries TRBV10-3 and TRBJ1-3; 7 bases line up with TRBD1. This CDR3 has 15 residues. The germline V gene has CDR1 ENHRY and CDR2 SYGVKD. Unmatched junction bases numbered 5, after V lost 4 bases and J lost 2 bases. The chain's CDR3 is CAISVVGGAGNTIYF. The DNA for the CDR3 is TGTGCCATCAGTGTCGTAGGGGGCGCTGGAAACACCATATATTTT.